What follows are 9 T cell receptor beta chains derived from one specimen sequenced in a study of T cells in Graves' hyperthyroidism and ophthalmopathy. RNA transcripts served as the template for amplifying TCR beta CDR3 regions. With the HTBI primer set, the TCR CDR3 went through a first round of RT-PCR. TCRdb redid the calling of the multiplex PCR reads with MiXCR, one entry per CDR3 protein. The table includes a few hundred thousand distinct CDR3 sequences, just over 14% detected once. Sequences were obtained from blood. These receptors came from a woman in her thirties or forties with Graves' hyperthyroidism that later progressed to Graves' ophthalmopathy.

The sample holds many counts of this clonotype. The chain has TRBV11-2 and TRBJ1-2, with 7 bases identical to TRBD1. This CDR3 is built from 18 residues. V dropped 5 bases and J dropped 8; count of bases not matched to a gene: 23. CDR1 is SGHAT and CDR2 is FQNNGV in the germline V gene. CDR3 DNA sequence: TGTGCCAGCAGCGCCCGCCCCGGGACAGTTGTGAGGCGGCAGGGCTACACCTTC. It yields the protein CASSARPGTVVRRQGYTF. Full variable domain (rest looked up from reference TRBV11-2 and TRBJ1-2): EAGVAQSPRYKIIEKRQSVAFWCNPISGHATLYWYQQILGQGPKLLIQFQNNGVVDDSQLPKDRFSAERLKGVDSTLKIQPAKLEDSAVYLCASSARPGTVVRRQGYTFGSGTRLTVV.

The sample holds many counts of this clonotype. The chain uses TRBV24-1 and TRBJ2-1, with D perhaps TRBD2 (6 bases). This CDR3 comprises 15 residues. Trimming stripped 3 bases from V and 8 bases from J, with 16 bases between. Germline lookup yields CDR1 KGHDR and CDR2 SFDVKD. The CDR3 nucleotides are TGTGCCACCAGTGATAGTAGCGGTCCTCTGGATGAGCAGTTCTTC. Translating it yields CATSDSSGPLDEQFF.

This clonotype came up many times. Here the CDR3 DNA reads TGTGCCACCAGTGAACCCGGGACCGGGGAGCTGTTTTTT. It specifies CATSEPGTGELFF. The chain has TRBV24-1 and TRBJ2-2; D call uncertain. Germline CDR1 is KGHDR and CDR2 is SFDVKD. This CDR3 has 13 amino acids. Trimming shortened V by 4 bases and J by 5 bases, and 7 bases separated the two germline ends.

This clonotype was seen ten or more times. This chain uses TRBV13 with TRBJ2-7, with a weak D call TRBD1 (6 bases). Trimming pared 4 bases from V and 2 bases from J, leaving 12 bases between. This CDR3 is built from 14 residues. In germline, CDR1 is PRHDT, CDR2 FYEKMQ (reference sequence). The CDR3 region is CASSSQDRTYEQYF. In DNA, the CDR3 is TGTGCCAGCAGCTCCCAGGACAGAACCTACGAGCAGTACTTC.

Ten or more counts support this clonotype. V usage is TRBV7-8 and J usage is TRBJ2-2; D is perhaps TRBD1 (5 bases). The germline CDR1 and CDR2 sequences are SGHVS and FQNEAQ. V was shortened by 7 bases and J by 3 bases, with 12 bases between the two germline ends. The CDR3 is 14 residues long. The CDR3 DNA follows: TGTGCCAGCAACTCCGGCAGGGACACCGGGGAGCTGTTTTTT. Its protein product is CASNSGRDTGELFF.

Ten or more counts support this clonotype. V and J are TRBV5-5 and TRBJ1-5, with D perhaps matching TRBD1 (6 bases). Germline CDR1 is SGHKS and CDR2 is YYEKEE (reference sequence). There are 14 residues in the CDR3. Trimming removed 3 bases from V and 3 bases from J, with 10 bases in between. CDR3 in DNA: TGTGCCAGCAGCTCCGGACAGTTCAATCAGCCCCAGCATTTT. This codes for CASSSGQFNQPQHF.

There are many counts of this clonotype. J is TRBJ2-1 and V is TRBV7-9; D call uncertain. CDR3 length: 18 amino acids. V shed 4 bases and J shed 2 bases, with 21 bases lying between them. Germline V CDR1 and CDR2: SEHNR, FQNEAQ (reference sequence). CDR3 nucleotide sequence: TGTGCCAGCAGCTCAAAACCTCGGTCAGTCTCAGCCTACAATGAGCAGTTCTTC. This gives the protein CASSSKPRSVSAYNEQFF.

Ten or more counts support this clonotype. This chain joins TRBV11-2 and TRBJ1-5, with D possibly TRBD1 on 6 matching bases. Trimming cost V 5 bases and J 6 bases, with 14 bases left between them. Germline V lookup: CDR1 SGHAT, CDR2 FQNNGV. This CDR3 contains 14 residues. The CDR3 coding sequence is TGTGCCAGCAGCAAACATCAGGGGCTTCAGCCCCAGCATTTT. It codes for CASSKHQGLQPQHF.

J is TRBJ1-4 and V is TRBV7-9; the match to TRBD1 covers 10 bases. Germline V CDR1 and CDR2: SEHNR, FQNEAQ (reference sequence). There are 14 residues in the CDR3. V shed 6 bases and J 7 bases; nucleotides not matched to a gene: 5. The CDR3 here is CASRATGGSEKLFF. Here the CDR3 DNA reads TGTGCCAGCAGAGCGACAGGGGGCTCTGAAAAACTGTTTTTT.